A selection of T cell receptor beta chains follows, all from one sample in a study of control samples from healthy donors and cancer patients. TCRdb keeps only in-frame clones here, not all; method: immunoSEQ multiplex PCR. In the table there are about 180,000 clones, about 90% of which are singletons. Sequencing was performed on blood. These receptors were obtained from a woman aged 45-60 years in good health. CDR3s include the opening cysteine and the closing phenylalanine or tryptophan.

CDR3aa: CASTKRGGSYNEQFF; v_gene: TRBV28
CDR3aa: CASTGQGRVTEAFF; v_gene: TRBV6-5
CDR3aa: CASSFGRDSLLFF; v_gene: TRBV5-1
CDR3aa: CASSQERAVGLYNEQFF; v_gene: TRBV3-1/TRBV3-2
CDR3aa: CASSISSPLLAGPTYEQYF; v_gene: TRBV19
CDR3aa: CASSLLAGAQETQYF; v_gene: TRBV4-3
CDR3aa: CASRPGLAGVTDTQYF; v_gene: TRBV12-2
CDR3aa: CASSVGQGSASYNEQFF; v_gene: TRBV9
CDR3aa: CAISEGDRGRVEQYF; v_gene: TRBV10-3
CDR3aa: CASSEYRELGETQYF; v_gene: TRBV25-1
CDR3aa: CASRRVGRPDSSTDTQYF; v_gene: TRBV10-1
CDR3aa: CASSLDWWASGSTDTQYF; v_gene: TRBV5-4
CDR3aa: CATSDRPSGRANNEQFF; v_gene: TRBV24-1
CDR3aa: CASNRGQGANGYTF; v_gene: TRBV19
CDR3aa: CASSQDLSSPLHF; v_gene: TRBV4-3
CDR3aa: CASTPLGQGNEDTQYF; v_gene: TRBV28
CDR3aa: CASSQSANSPLHF; v_gene: TRBV3-1/TRBV3-2
CDR3aa: CAWSGGVPYGYTF; v_gene: TRBV30
CDR3aa: CASSARGGETQYF; v_gene: TRBV2
CDR3aa: CASSPGVPDYGYTF; v_gene: TRBV18
CDR3aa: CASSFGTGPNTEAFF; v_gene: TRBV3-1/TRBV3-2
CDR3aa: CASSSQQANQPQHF; v_gene: TRBV7-2
CDR3aa: CASSLTGGARTEAFF; v_gene: TRBV5-6
CDR3aa: CASSPASQTRYEQYF; v_gene: TRBV5-1
CDR3aa: CASKRGREKLFF; v_gene: TRBV28